The next 9 T cell receptor beta chains were all read from a single sample in a study of T cell repertoires in cytomegalovirus infection. From the reads, TCRdb called clonotypes with MiXCR, one entry per CDR3 protein. The sample has hundreds of thousands of distinct CDR3 sequences, around a third seen once. No antigen has been identified for these receptors. Sequencing used cultured PBMCs, obtained from culture after CMV antigen stimulation. The receptors were gathered from a human donor in good health (CMV status not recorded). Some clones in this sample may be carry-over from other donors' samples.

At least ten counts were recorded for this clonotype. In nucleotides, the CDR3 is TGTGCCAGCAGCTTCGGAGGGACTTTGAACACTGAAGCTTTCTTT. Protein: CASSFGGTLNTEAFF. The chain is built from TRBV7-8 and TRBJ1-1, with a possible D match to TRBD1 (5 bases). Germline V gene sequence: CDR1 SGHVS, CDR2 FQNEAQ. V was pared by 3 bases and J by 0 bases, with 11 bases between. This CDR3 region has 15 residues.

This chain links TRBV12-3 or TRBV12-4 with TRBJ1-6; TRBD1 matches 7 bases. Losses at the gene ends were 6 bases for V and 2 bases for J; bases not matched to a gene: 4. This CDR3 is built from 15 residues. CDR3 sequence (DNA): TGTGCCAGCAGACCGGGGACAGCCTATAATTCACCCCTCCACTTT. Its translation is CASRPGTAYNSPLHF.

This clonotype was counted a few times. This sequence joins TRBV2 and TRBJ1-2, with D unclear. Deletions cut 7 bases from V and 6 bases from J, with 18 bases between. Germline CDR1 is SNHLY and CDR2 is FYNNEI. The CDR3 loop spans 14 amino acids. CDR3 bases: TGTGCCAGCATAATTCTGTCGGCGTCGGATGGCTACACCTTC. Amino acids: CASIILSASDGYTF.

This clonotype was seen a few times. The gene calls are TRBV7-6 and TRBJ1-2; D possibly corresponds to TRBD1 (5 bases). The CDR3 is 15 amino acids. CDR1 and CDR2 (germline): SGHVS, FNYEAQ. Trimming stripped 5 bases from V and 3 bases from J, with 16 bases between. CDR3 sequence: CASSHARARDYGYTF. In DNA form, the CDR3 reads TGTGCCAGCAGCCATGCCAGGGCCAGGGACTATGGCTACACCTTC.

This clonotype was observed a handful of times. The chain carries TRBV7-2 and TRBJ2-4, with TRBD1 matching over 11 bases. Germline loops: CDR1 SGHTA, CDR2 FQGNSA. V trimming: 5 bases; J trimming: 8 bases; junction bases outside the gene matches: 5. CDR3 length: 14 residues. This CDR3 reads CASSGRDRGDIQYF. In nucleotides, the CDR3 is TGTGCCAGCAGCGGCCGGGACAGGGGGGACATTCAGTACTTC.

This clonotype was counted ten times or more. V usage is TRBV7-2 and J usage is TRBJ2-1, with 12 bases fitting TRBD2. With V trimmed by 5 bases and J by 5 bases, 4 bases remained unmatched. The CDR3 consists of 15 residues. Germline CDR1 is SGHTA and CDR2 is FQGNSA. The DNA of the CDR3 is TGTGCCAGCAGCCCGCGACTAGCGGGGGACAATGAGCAGTTCTTC. It is translated as CASSPRLAGDNEQFF.

The chain's CDR3 is CASSLGTQQGNTIYF. CDR3 DNA sequence: TGTGCCAGCAGCTTGGGGACACAGCAAGGAAACACCATATATTTT. The chain links TRBV5-4 to TRBJ1-3; tentative D call: TRBD1 (5 bases). The CDR3 is made up of 15 amino acids. Germline loops: CDR1 SGHNT, CDR2 YYREEE (reference sequence). V lost 0 bases and J lost 4, with 11 bases in between. Using reference TRBV5-4 and TRBJ1-3 for the parts outside the CDR3, the full variable domain is ETGVTQSPTHLIKTRGQQVTLRCSSQSGHNTVSWYQQALGQGPQFIFQYYREEENGRGNFPPRFSGLQFPNYSSELNVNALELDDSALYLCASSLGTQQGNTIYFGEGSWLTVV.

The sample holds a few counts of this clonotype. The V and J genes are TRBV28 and TRBJ1-1, with D perhaps TRBD1 (5 bases). The V and J ends lost 6 bases and 2 bases respectively, with 13 bases between them. This CDR3 has 14 residues. The germline V gene encodes CDR1 MDHEN and CDR2 SYDVKM. The CDR3 region is CASSRRVFNTEAFF. In DNA, the CDR3 is TGTGCCAGCAGCCGCAGGGTCTTCAACACTGAAGCTTTCTTT. The variable domain in full, completed from reference TRBV28 and TRBJ1-1, reads DVKVTQSSRYLVKRTGEKVFLECVQDMDHENMFWYRQDPGLGLRLIYFSYDVKMKEKGDIPEGYSVSREKKERFSLILESASTNQTSMYLCASSRRVFNTEAFFGQGTRLTVV.

V and J are TRBV7-9 and TRBJ1-5; no definite D call. V lost 4 bases and J 5 bases, leaving 9 bases between the germline ends. The CDR3 contains 13 residues. CDR1 is SEHNR and CDR2 is FQNEAQ in the germline V gene (reference sequence). CDR3 sequence reads: CASSSRTDQPQHF. The CDR3 DNA follows: TGTGCCAGCAGCTCCCGGACTGATCAGCCCCAGCATTTT.